Shown below are 10 T cell receptor beta chains from a single sample sequenced in a study of blood T cell repertoires in COVID-19. TCRdb keeps only in-frame clones here, not all; method: immunoSEQ multiplex PCR. The data show fewer than 50,000 clones, with around four fifths seen just once and around 41% held by the top ten. The sequenced sample was peripheral blood. The receptor set was obtained from an elderly woman with active or convalescent COVID-19.

The chain recombines TRBV19 with TRBJ1-5; tentative D call: TRBD1 (5 bases). With 6 bases removed from V and 5 bases from J, the gap between germline ends came to 20 bases. Germline V gene sequence: CDR1 LNHDA, CDR2 SQIVND (reference sequence). The CDR3 contains 16 residues. CDR3 residues: CASRAGTLGGDQPQHF. The CDR3 region has the DNA TGTGCCAGTAGGGCTGGGACTCTGGGGGGGGATCAGCCCCAGCATTTT. The whole variable domain, remainder taken from reference TRBV19 and TRBJ1-5, is DGGITQSPKYLFRKEGQNVTLSCEQNLNHDAMYWYRQDPGQGLRLIYYSQIVNDFQKGDIAEGYSVSREKKESFPLTVTSAQKNPTAFYLCASRAGTLGGDQPQHFGDGTRLSIL.

This rearrangement joins TRBV19 to TRBJ1-5; D is uncertain. V was trimmed by 4 bases and J by 0 bases, leaving 10 bases between them. The CDR3 is 15 amino acids. Germline CDR1 reads LNHDA; CDR2 reads SQIVND (reference sequence). The CDR3 spells CASSTTTNSNQPQHF. The CDR3 region has the DNA TGTGCCAGTAGTACGACGACTAATAGCAATCAGCCCCAGCATTTT.

J is TRBJ1-2 and V is TRBV28; tentatively, D is TRBD1 (6 bases). Germline V gives CDR1 MDHEN, CDR2 SYDVKM. This CDR3 is built from 13 residues. Between the trimmed V and J ends, which lost 3 bases and 8 bases, there was a span of 13 bases. DNA for the CDR3: TGTGCCAGCAGTTTTGACAGGACCCGGGGCTACACCTTC. Translation gives CASSFDRTRGYTF.

The chain employs TRBV20-1 and TRBJ2-5, with 10 bases that match TRBD2. Trimming took 3 bases from V and 2 from J; bases not matched to a gene: 6. Germline-derived CDR1 and CDR2 are DFQATT and SNEGSKA (reference sequence). CDR3 size: 15 residues. The CDR3, as DNA: TGCAGTGCTAGTGGGCTAGCGGGAGTGCAAGAGACCCAGTACTTC. Amino acids: CSASGLAGVQETQYF.

This clone appeared a single time. The chain has TRBV28 and TRBJ2-2, with TRBD2 matching over 8 bases. Germline V gene lookup returns CDR1 MDHEN and CDR2 SYDVKM. The CDR3 loop spans 15 amino acids. V was pared by 8 bases and J by 4 bases, with 9 bases of the junction left unmatched. The CDR3 DNA reads TGTGCCAGCCGGGGGGGGCCGAGTATCACCGGGGAGCTGTTTTTT. Amino acid sequence: CASRGGPSITGELFF.

This clone was detected only a few times. The chain recombines TRBV6-2 or TRBV6-3 with TRBJ2-1; 8 nucleotides match TRBD2. CDR1 MNHEY and CDR2 SVGEGT come from the germline V gene. This CDR3 has 15 amino acids. The J segment lost 6 bases and the V segment lost 4 bases, leaving 8 bases of the junction unmatched. This CDR3 is CASSSPRTSINEQFF. DNA for the CDR3: TGTGCCAGCAGTTCTCCTCGGACTAGCATCAATGAGCAGTTCTTC.

The J gene is TRBJ2-1, the V gene TRBV6-1; TRBD2 agrees at 10 bases. The CDR3 contains 15 residues. V lost 3 bases to trimming and J lost 5 bases; unmatched junction nucleotides: 4. Germline V gene lookup returns CDR1 MNHNS and CDR2 SASEGT. The chain's CDR3 is CASSDRTSGHNEQFF. DNA for the CDR3: TGTGCCAGCAGTGACAGGACTAGCGGCCACAATGAGCAGTTCTTC.

The chain employs TRBV15 and TRBJ2-1, with 7 bases lining up with TRBD1. CDR3 length: 14 residues. V trimming: 4 bases; J trimming: 4 bases; junction bases outside the gene matches: 4. The germline gives CDR1 LNHNV, CDR2 YYDKDF (reference sequence). CDR3 nucleotide sequence: TGTGCCACCAGCACCGGGACAGCTTACAATGAGCAGTTCTTC. This sequence encodes CATSTGTAYNEQFF.

The chain recombines TRBV6-5 with TRBJ1-1; D perhaps matches TRBD1 (5 bases). Germline CDR1 is MNHEY and CDR2 is SVGAGI. The CDR3 spans 15 residues. Trimming stripped 0 bases from V and 1 base from J, with 9 bases between. The CDR3 coding sequence is TGTGCCAGCAGTTACTCGGGACTGAAGAACACTGAAGCTTTCTTT. It specifies CASSYSGLKNTEAFF.

The rearrangement uses TRBV6-5 and TRBJ2-7, with 8 positions matching TRBD2. Germline assignment: CDR1 MNHEY and CDR2 SVGAGI. The CDR3 extends over 13 amino acids. The V gene end was trimmed by 7 bases and the J gene end by 4 bases; junction bases not matched to a gene: 6. The CDR3 DNA reads as TGTGCCAGCACCCCGCCGGGAGGGTACGAGCAGTACTTC. Protein sequence: CASTPPGGYEQYF.